A single sample is the source of the 26 T cell receptor beta chains below, sequenced in a study of CD8+ T cells in alopecia areata. Extracted from the samples, RNA was reverse transcribed into cDNA to serve as the sequencing template. Data came from immunoSEQ multiplex PCR; TCRdb stores just in-frame clones and leaves some out. Of hundreds of thousands of clones listed, 66% are singletons. Noted treatment: oral pan-JAK inhibitor, 5-10 mg twice daily. The sample in question was CD4+ T cells sorted from blood, obtained at roughly week 45, from a patient treated with tofacitinib. The receptors stem from a human donor with alopecia areata.

This clone was recorded once. The V call is TRBV29-1, the J call TRBJ1-2; D is perhaps TRBD1 (5 bases). Germline values: CDR1 SQVTM, CDR2 ANQGSEA. This CDR3 has 12 amino acids. With 6 bases removed from V and 4 bases from J, the gap between germline ends came to 12 bases. CDR3 DNA: TGCAGCGTGGGGGAGGAGCCCTATGGCTACACCTTC. This sequence encodes CSVGEEPYGYTF.

The rearrangement joins TRBV4-3 to TRBJ2-2, with D perhaps given as TRBD1 or TRBD2 (6 bases each). Germline V lookup: CDR1 LGHNA, CDR2 YSLEER. Trimming left V 6 bases short and J 5 bases short, with 16 bases between. The length of the CDR3 is 15 residues. This chain's CDR3 is CASRSGEGGTGELFF. CDR3 nucleotides: TGCGCCAGCAGGTCCGGGGAAGGGGGGACCGGGGAGCTGTTTTTT.

The rearrangement joins TRBV11-2 to TRBJ2-1; D perhaps matches TRBD2 (5 bases). The CDR3 loop spans 13 amino acids. CDR1 is SGHAT and CDR2 is FQNNGV in the germline V gene. Trimming shortened V by 3 bases and J by 8 bases, and 11 bases separated the two germline ends. The DNA for the CDR3 is TGTGCCAGCAGCTTTGCTTACGGGGATGAGCAGTTCTTC. Translation gives CASSFAYGDEQFF. The variable domain in full, with the rest retrieved from reference TRBV11-2 and TRBJ2-1, is EAGVAQSPRYKIIEKRQSVAFWCNPISGHATLYWYQQILGQGPKLLIQFQNNGVVDDSQLPKDRFSAERLKGVDSTLKIQPAKLEDSAVYLCASSFAYGDEQFFGPGTRLTVL.

This clone has a handful of counts. This chain links TRBV5-1 with TRBJ2-5, with no clear D. Germline CDR1 and CDR2: SGHRS and YFSETQ. The CDR3 contains 13 residues. Trimming stripped 10 bases from V and 1 base from J, with 14 bases between. DNA for the CDR3: TGCGCCTCCAAACTACGTACCCAAGAGACCCAGTACTTC. As protein: CASKLRTQETQYF.

The CDR3 sequence is CASSQDSGGSPLHF. The CDR3 region has the DNA TGTGCCAGCAGCCAAGACTCCGGGGGATCACCCCTCCACTTT. The V gene is TRBV14, the J gene TRBJ1-6, with a possible D match to TRBD1 (5 bases). V was clipped by 0 bases and J by 10 bases, with 10 bases between them. Germline V lookup: CDR1 SGHDN, CDR2 FVKESK. The CDR3 contains 14 residues.

There are a few counts of this clone. The V gene is TRBV29-1, the J gene TRBJ1-1; a weak D match, TRBD1 (5 bases). Trimming took 5 bases from V and 1 from J, leaving 8 bases between them. The CDR3 has 12 residues. Germline loops: CDR1 SQVTM, CDR2 ANQGSEA. CDR3 residues: CSVIGQNTEAFF. CDR3 DNA: TGCAGCGTTATCGGACAGAACACTGAAGCTTTCTTT.

The V and J genes are TRBV25-1 and TRBJ2-2; 8 nucleotides line up with TRBD1. Per the germline V gene, CDR1 is MGHDK and CDR2 is SYGVNS. The CDR3 runs to 14 residues. Losses at the gene ends were 6 bases for V and 4 bases for J; bases not matched to a gene: 4. CDR3 nucleotide sequence: TGTGCCAGCAGGACAGGGGTGAGCACCGGGGAGCTGTTTTTT. This codes for CASRTGVSTGELFF.

The chain combines TRBV5-4 with TRBJ1-1; TRBD1 matches at 7 bases. Germline CDR1 reads SGHNT; CDR2 reads YYREEE (reference sequence). V lost 5 bases, J lost 4 bases, and 5 bases stayed unmatched. The CDR3 has 13 amino acids. The CDR3 DNA reads as TGTGCCAGCAGTCGGGACAGAGCCACTGAAGCTTTCTTT. It is translated as CASSRDRATEAFF. Combining the CDR3 with reference TRBV5-4 and TRBJ1-1 gives the whole variable domain ETGVTQSPTHLIKTRGQQVTLRCSSQSGHNTVSWYQQALGQGPQFIFQYYREEENGRGNFPPRFSGLQFPNYSSELNVNALELDDSALYLCASSRDRATEAFFGQGTRLTVV.

This rearrangement joins TRBV15 to TRBJ1-5; 11 bases are a match to TRBD1. Trimming at V came to 1 base and at J to 4 bases, leaving 9 bases not matched to a gene. This CDR3 region has 18 residues. CDR1 is LNHNV, CDR2 YYDKDF, per germline (reference sequence). The CDR3 nucleotides read TGTGCCACCAGCAGAGTAGGTTCCGGACAGGGGGCAAATCAGCCCCAGCATTTT. Protein product: CATSRVGSGQGANQPQHF. The full variable domain, in which reference TRBV15 and TRBJ1-5 provide the parts outside the CDR3, is DAMVIQNPRYQVTQFGKPVTLSCSQTLNHNVMYWYQQKSSQAPKLLFHYYDKDFNNEADTPDNFQSRRPNTSFCFLDIRSPGLGDTAMYLCATSRVGSGQGANQPQHFGDGTRLSIL.

The V gene is TRBV2, the J gene TRBJ2-1; D uncertain. V was shortened by 7 bases and J by 7 bases, with 8 bases between the two germline ends. Germline CDR1 reads SNHLY; CDR2 reads FYNNEI. The CDR3 is 11 amino acids. CDR3 region: CASTSANEQFF. The CDR3 region has the DNA TGTGCCAGCACCTCAGCAAATGAGCAGTTCTTC.

The V and J genes are TRBV5-1 and TRBJ2-5; the D is unclear. Deletions cut 3 bases from V and 3 bases from J, with 15 bases between. CDR1 and CDR2 (germline): SGHRS, YFSETQ. The CDR3 covers 15 residues. As DNA, the CDR3 is TGCGCCAGCAGCTCCTCTTCCTCAGGAAAAGAGACCCAGTACTTC. Translated, it gives CASSSSSSGKETQYF.

In its sample, this clone was seen once. This chain connects TRBV29-1 to TRBJ2-1; 8 nucleotides line up with TRBD1. Germline CDR1 and CDR2: SQVTM and ANQGSEA. V shed 6 bases and J 10 bases; nucleotides not matched to a gene: 14. The length of the CDR3 is 14 residues. Written as DNA, the CDR3 is TGCAGCGTCCTGCGAAGAATAGGACAGGGCGAGCAGTTCTTC. This translates into CSVLRRIGQGEQFF.

The chain couples TRBV29-1 to TRBJ2-3, with a possible D match to TRBD1 (6 bases). Germline CDR1 reads SQVTM; CDR2 reads ANQGSEA. The CDR3 loop spans 15 amino acids. V gave up 1 base and J gave up 4 bases, with 15 bases separating them. This CDR3 reads CSVEGGPASPDTQYF. The CDR3 DNA reads as TGCAGCGTTGAAGGGGGGCCTGCTTCCCCAGATACGCAGTATTTT.

This chain links TRBV29-1 with TRBJ1-2; D remains unclear. Trimming pared 3 bases from V and 8 bases from J, leaving 16 bases between. This CDR3 is 13 amino acids long. From germline, CDR1 is SQVTM and CDR2 ANQGSEA. This chain's CDR3 is CSVEGVETRGYTF. The CDR3 DNA follows: TGCAGCGTTGAGGGAGTCGAAACGCGGGGCTACACCTTC.

This chain connects TRBV27 to TRBJ1-2; D is undetermined. From germline, CDR1 is MNHEY and CDR2 SMNVEV (reference sequence). The CDR3 totals 13 residues. V lost 2 bases and J 7 bases, leaving 11 bases between the germline ends. CDR3 bases: TGTGCCAGCAGTTTAGAAGGGTTCGGTGGCTACACCTTC. It encodes CASSLEGFGGYTF.

This clone was counted between two and nine times. The J gene is TRBJ2-3, the V gene TRBV5-4; 8 nucleotides align to TRBD2. J lost 5 bases, V lost 0 bases, and 11 bases had no gene match. Germline loops: CDR1 SGHNT, CDR2 YYREEE (reference sequence). The CDR3 is 17 residues long. The CDR3 DNA reads as TGTGCCAGCAGCTTGGGACCAAGCGGGGGAGAGGGAGATACGCAGTATTTT. This translates into CASSLGPSGGEGDTQYF. The full variable domain, completed using reference TRBV5-4 and TRBJ2-3, is ETGVTQSPTHLIKTRGQQVTLRCSSQSGHNTVSWYQQALGQGPQFIFQYYREEENGRGNFPPRFSGLQFPNYSSELNVNALELDDSALYLCASSLGPSGGEGDTQYFGPGTRLTVL.

The chain recombines TRBV7-9 with TRBJ1-5; TRBD1 aligns across 8 bases. CDR1 is SEHNR, CDR2 FQNEAQ, per germline (reference sequence). The V gene end was trimmed by 5 bases and the J gene end by 5 bases; junction bases not matched to a gene: 8. The CDR3 is 15 residues long. The CDR3 sequence is CASSAPGGLDQPQHF. CDR3 nucleotide sequence: TGTGCCAGCAGCGCTCCAGGGGGCTTAGATCAGCCCCAGCATTTT.

The rearrangement joins TRBV19 to TRBJ1-1, with TRBD1 as a possible D gene (6 bases). Looked up from germline, CDR1 is LNHDA and CDR2 is SQIVND (reference sequence). Trimming pared 5 bases from V and 5 bases from J, leaving 12 bases between. The CDR3 sequence is 13 residues long. The DNA for the CDR3 is TGTGCCAGTAGTTTTGCAGGGGTGACTGAAGCTTTCTTT. It translates to CASSFAGVTEAFF.

The V call is TRBV7-2, the J call TRBJ2-3, with D possibly being TRBD2 (6 bases). The CDR3 loop spans 12 amino acids. V lost 6 bases and J 4 bases, leaving 8 bases between the germline ends. CDR1 and CDR2 (germline): SGHTA, FQGNSA. CDR3 sequence: CASRRLADTQYF. CDR3 sequence (DNA): TGTGCCAGCAGGAGACTAGCAGATACGCAGTATTTT.

The rearrangement joins TRBV5-1 to TRBJ2-7; D ambiguous. Per germline, CDR1 SGHRS and CDR2 YFSETQ. The CDR3 is 11 residues long. V was shortened by 0 bases and J by 6 bases, with 4 bases between the two germline ends. CDR3 loop: CASSLGGEQYF. The DNA of the CDR3 is TGCGCCAGCAGCTTGGGGGGCGAGCAGTACTTC. The variable domain in full, with the rest retrieved from reference TRBV5-1 and TRBJ2-7, is KAGVTQTPRYLIKTRGQQVTLSCSPISGHRSVSWYQQTPGQGLQFLFEYFSETQRNKGNFPGRFSGRQFSNSRSEMNVSTLELGDSALYLCASSLGGEQYFGPGTRLTVT.

A few counts support this clone. This chain uses TRBV9 with TRBJ1-6; a possible D gene is TRBD1 (5 bases). This CDR3 spans 15 amino acids. Per the germline V gene, CDR1 is SGDLS and CDR2 is YYNGEE. Trimming stripped 0 bases from V and 9 bases from J, with 13 bases between. For the CDR3, the DNA is TGTGCCAGCAGCGTAGGAGGAGGGACCGGTTCACCCCTCCACTTT. Translated, it gives CASSVGGGTGSPLHF.

The sample holds a few counts of this clone. This chain connects TRBV7-2 to TRBJ1-5; no reliable D call. In germline, CDR1 is SGHTA, CDR2 FQGNSA. The V end lost 0 bases, the J end lost 7 bases, and 7 bases lay between the germline ends. The CDR3 is 13 residues long. DNA of the CDR3: TGTGCCAGCAGCTTAGCGCTGGGACAGCCCCAGCATTTT. Translated, it gives CASSLALGQPQHF.

The chain uses TRBV4-3 and TRBJ1-5; no clear D gene. The length of the CDR3 is 15 residues. Trimming took off 2 bases at V and 4 bases at J, with 12 bases between the two ends. The V gene's germline CDR1 is LGHNA and CDR2 YSLEER. The CDR3 here is CASSQSLRSNQPQHF. CDR3 bases: TGCGCCAGCAGCCAAAGTTTGCGGAGTAATCAGCCCCAGCATTTT.

This clone has more than one count but fewer than ten. V usage is TRBV30 and J usage is TRBJ1-1, with TRBD1 matching over 7 bases. J lost 4 bases, V lost 7 bases, and 9 bases had no gene match. Looked up from germline, CDR1 is GTSNPN and CDR2 is SVGIG (reference sequence). CDR3 length: 13 amino acids. DNA of the CDR3: TGTGCCTTAAAACAGGGGAGGGTCACTGAAGCTTTCTTT. Residues: CALKQGRVTEAFF.

This rearrangement joins TRBV5-1 to TRBJ2-2; D uncertain. The CDR3 has 15 amino acids. V was cut by 4 bases and J by 3 bases, with 13 bases left in between. Germline-derived CDR1 and CDR2 are SGHRS and YFSETQ. The CDR3 nucleotides are TGCGCCAGCAGCCCTGTAGGGATCGACACCGGGGAGCTGTTTTTT. Its translation is CASSPVGIDTGELFF.

This chain joins TRBV2 and TRBJ1-5; D gene unclear. CDR3 length: 13 residues. The V and J ends lost 6 bases and 5 bases respectively, with 11 bases between them. CDR1 SNHLY and CDR2 FYNNEI come from the germline V gene. CDR3 in amino acids: CASRLQWDQPQHF. The CDR3, as DNA: TGTGCCAGCAGATTACAGTGGGATCAGCCCCAGCATTTT.